Each of the 17 T cell receptor beta chains below was sequenced from the same sample in a study of OX40 agonist ivuxolimab in advanced cancers. Measured with immunoSEQ multiplex PCR; TCRdb has only the in-frame clones, and not every one. The sample yields roughly 17,000 clones, about four fifths seen once. Sequencing used CD4+ or CD8+ T cells sorted from blood, obtained in a trial of the OX40 agonist ivuxolimab. These receptors were collected from an adult with an advanced solid tumor such as melanoma, head and neck, liver or kidney cancer.

V and J are TRBV2 and TRBJ2-7, with D maybe TRBD1 (5 bases). This CDR3 comprises 13 residues. Trimming shortened V by 8 bases and J by 5 bases, and 16 bases separated the two germline ends. Per germline, CDR1 SNHLY and CDR2 FYNNEI. This CDR3 reads CASARVSEDEQYF. The DNA of the CDR3 is TGTGCCAGCGCCAGGGTTTCCGAGGACGAGCAGTACTTC. Looking up the rest from reference TRBV2 and TRBJ2-7 gives the full variable domain: EPEVTQTPSHQVTQMGQEVILRCVPISNHLYFYWYRQILGQKVEFLVSFYNNEISEKSEIFDDQFSVERPDGSNFTLKIRSTKLEDSAMYFCASARVSEDEQYFGPGTRLTVT.

V and J are TRBV9 and TRBJ2-1; D gene unclear. The V gene's germline CDR1 is SGDLS and CDR2 YYNGEE. The CDR3 extends over 14 amino acids. Trimming left V 0 bases short and J 1 base short, with 5 bases between. The CDR3 DNA follows: TGTGCCAGCAGCGTAGAGGTTTCCTACAATGAGCAGTTCTTC. Its translation: CASSVEVSYNEQFF.

This chain joins TRBV6-5 and TRBJ2-1; D unclear. In germline, CDR1 is MNHEY, CDR2 SVGAGI. The CDR3 loop spans 11 amino acids. V was pared by 2 bases and J by 8 bases, with 4 bases between. CDR3 nucleotide sequence: TGTGCCAGCAGTTACGAGGATGAGCAGTTCTTC. This codes for CASSYEDEQFF.

The gene calls are TRBV19 and TRBJ1-2; D gene ambiguous. CDR1 is LNHDA and CDR2 is SQIVND in the germline V gene (reference sequence). V was shortened by 5 bases and J by 2 bases, with 9 bases between the two germline ends. The CDR3 runs to 13 residues. The CDR3 loop reads CASSPLDNYGYTF. DNA for the CDR3: TGTGCCAGTAGTCCCCTGGACAACTATGGCTACACCTTC.

The CDR3 is CASSKQGSSQPQHF. CDR3 nucleotides: TGTGCCAGCAGCAAACAGGGGTCAAGTCAGCCCCAGCATTTT. This sequence joins TRBV9 and TRBJ1-5; 7 bases are shared with TRBD1. V shed 4 bases and J 6 bases; nucleotides not matched to a gene: 7. The CDR3 covers 14 residues. Germline V gene sequence: CDR1 SGDLS, CDR2 YYNGEE.

This clone was counted a single time. The DNA of the CDR3 is TGTGCCAGCAGCTTAGCGCGGTACGAGCAGTACTTC. As protein: CASSLARYEQYF. The chain combines TRBV7-2 with TRBJ2-7, with D unresolved. Per the germline V gene, CDR1 is SGHTA and CDR2 is FQGNSA. The V end was cut by 0 bases, the J end by 4 bases, with 4 bases between. The CDR3 sequence is 12 residues long. Full variable domain (rest looked up from reference TRBV7-2 and TRBJ2-7): GAGVSQSPSNKVTEKGKDVELRCDPISGHTALYWYRQSLGQGLEFLIYFQGNSAPDKSGLPSDRFSAERTGGSVSTLTIQRTQQEDSAVYLCASSLARYEQYFGPGTRLTVT.

The rearrangement uses TRBV9 and TRBJ2-7; TRBD2 agrees at 9 bases. CDR3 size: 15 residues. Looked up from germline, CDR1 is SGDLS and CDR2 is YYNGEE. V shed 4 bases and J 7 bases; nucleotides not matched to a gene: 12. The DNA for the CDR3 is TGTGCCAGCAGCCCGCGATCCGGGACTAGCTGGGAGCAGTACTTC. It encodes CASSPRSGTSWEQYF.

This chain connects TRBV6-1 to TRBJ1-3, with D hard to call. The V gene's germline CDR1 is MNHNS and CDR2 SASEGT. The V gene lost 2 bases and the J gene lost 0 bases, with 8 bases spanning the gap. The CDR3 runs 15 residues. CDR3 DNA sequence: TGTGCCAGCAGTGAACCCAGGAGCTCTGGAAACACCATATATTTT. This gives the protein CASSEPRSSGNTIYF.

The rearrangement joins TRBV11-3 to TRBJ1-1; the D is unclear. V lost 5 bases, J lost 3 bases, and 10 bases lay in between. The CDR3 totals 13 residues. Germline CDR1 reads SGHNT; CDR2 reads YENEEA. Written as DNA, the CDR3 is TGTGCCAGCAGCCTGGACCAAGACACTGAAGCTTTCTTT. This gives the protein CASSLDQDTEAFF.

The chain carries TRBV13 and TRBJ2-7, with D tentatively TRBD1 or TRBD2 (6 bases each). V dropped 1 base and J dropped 2 bases, with 12 bases sitting between them. Germline V gene lookup returns CDR1 PRHDT and CDR2 FYEKMQ (reference sequence). CDR3 length: 15 amino acids. The chain's CDR3 is CASSLAGDTPYEQYF. In DNA form, the CDR3 reads TGTGCCAGCAGCTTAGCGGGGGACACCCCCTACGAGCAGTACTTC.

The chain is built from TRBV6-1 and TRBJ2-5, with TRBD2 as a possible D gene (6 bases). The CDR3 is 16 residues long. The germline V gene encodes CDR1 MNHNS and CDR2 SASEGT. Deletions cut 3 bases from V and 5 bases from J, with 19 bases between. The CDR3 sequence: CASSDRLGGAWETQYF. The CDR3 DNA sequence: TGTGCCAGCAGTGACCGACTAGGAGGGGCGTGGGAGACCCAGTACTTC.

The V gene is TRBV11-2, the J gene TRBJ1-2; 9 bases line up with TRBD1. Germline loops: CDR1 SGHAT, CDR2 FQNNGV. The V segment lost 1 base and the J segment 4 bases; nucleotides outside the gene matches: 4. This CDR3 has 15 amino acids. Here the CDR3 reads CASSLAQGASYGYTF. DNA of the CDR3: TGTGCCAGCAGCTTAGCACAGGGGGCCAGCTATGGCTACACCTTC.

The CDR3 protein is CASSQRDGMNTEAFF. The CDR3 DNA follows: TGTGCCAGTAGCCAGCGGGACGGAATGAACACTGAAGCTTTCTTT. J is TRBJ1-1 and V is TRBV19, with D possibly TRBD1 on 5 matching bases. Germline values: CDR1 LNHDA, CDR2 SQIVND (reference sequence). The CDR3 has 15 amino acids. V was pared by 6 bases and J by 0 bases, with 14 bases between.

CDR3 residues: CASSPSEVPNEKLFF. The CDR3 DNA is TGTGCCAGCAGCCCCAGCGAGGTACCGAATGAAAAACTGTTTTTT. This rearrangement joins TRBV7-9 to TRBJ1-4; D not certain. Between the trimmed V and J ends, which lost 5 bases and 5 bases, there was a span of 15 bases. The CDR3 totals 15 residues. Germline V gene data show CDR1 as SEHNR and CDR2 as FQNEAQ (reference sequence).

The rearrangement joins TRBV2 to TRBJ1-2, with D perhaps TRBD1 (6 bases). V was clipped by 8 bases and J by 6 bases, with 16 bases between them. The CDR3 runs 13 residues. Germline loops: CDR1 SNHLY, CDR2 FYNNEI. CDR3 protein: CASPSGEGDGYTF. CDR3 nucleotide sequence: TGTGCCAGCCCGTCGGGGGAGGGGGATGGCTACACCTTC.

This chain uses TRBV16 with TRBJ2-3, with 8 positions matching TRBD1. The V gene's germline CDR1 is KGHSY and CDR2 FQNENV. Trimming removed 0 bases from V and 4 bases from J; junction bases left unmatched: 6. The CDR3 contains 16 residues. The CDR3 sequence: CASSQSDRGAADTQYF. CDR3 nucleotide sequence: TGTGCCAGCAGCCAATCTGACAGGGGTGCCGCAGATACGCAGTATTTT.

By share, this clone ranks as medium-sized. The chain links TRBV19 to TRBJ2-5; tentatively, D is TRBD1 (5 bases). Germline CDR1 LNHDA, CDR2 SQIVND (reference sequence). The CDR3 totals 15 residues. The V and J ends lost 1 base and 5 bases respectively, with 14 bases between them. The CDR3 nucleotides read TGTGCCAGTAGTATAGTGCGGAGCAGGGCGGAGACCCAGTACTTC. Protein product: CASSIVRSRAETQYF.